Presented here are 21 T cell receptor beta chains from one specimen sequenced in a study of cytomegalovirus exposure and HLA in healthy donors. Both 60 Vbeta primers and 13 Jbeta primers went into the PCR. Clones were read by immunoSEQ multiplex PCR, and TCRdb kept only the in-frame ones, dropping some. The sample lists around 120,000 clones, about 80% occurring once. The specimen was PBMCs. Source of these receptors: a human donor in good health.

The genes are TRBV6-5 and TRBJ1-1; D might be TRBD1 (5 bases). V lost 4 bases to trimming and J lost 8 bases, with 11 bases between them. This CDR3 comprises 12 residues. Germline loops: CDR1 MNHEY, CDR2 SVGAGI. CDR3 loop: CASSSGYGEAFF. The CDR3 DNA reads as TGTGCCAGCAGTTCAGGGTACGGCGAAGCTTTCTTT.

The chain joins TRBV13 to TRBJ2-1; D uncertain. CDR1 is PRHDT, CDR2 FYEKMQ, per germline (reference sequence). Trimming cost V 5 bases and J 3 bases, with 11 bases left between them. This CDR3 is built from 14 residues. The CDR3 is CASSRREYYNEQFF. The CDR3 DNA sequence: TGTGCCAGCAGCCGTCGTGAGTACTACAATGAGCAGTTCTTC. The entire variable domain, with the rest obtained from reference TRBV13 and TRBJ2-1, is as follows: AAGVIQSPRHLIKEKRETATLKCYPIPRHDTVYWYQQGPGQDPQFLISFYEKMQSDKGSIPDRFSAQQFSDYHSELNMSSLELGDSALYFCASSRREYYNEQFFGPGTRLTVL.

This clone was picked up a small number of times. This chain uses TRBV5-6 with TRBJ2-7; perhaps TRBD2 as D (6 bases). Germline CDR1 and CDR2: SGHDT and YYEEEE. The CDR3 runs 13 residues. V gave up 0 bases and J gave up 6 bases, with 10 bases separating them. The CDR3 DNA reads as TGTGCCAGCAGCTTGGGGGGACTTCTCGAGCAGTACTTC. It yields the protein CASSLGGLLEQYF.

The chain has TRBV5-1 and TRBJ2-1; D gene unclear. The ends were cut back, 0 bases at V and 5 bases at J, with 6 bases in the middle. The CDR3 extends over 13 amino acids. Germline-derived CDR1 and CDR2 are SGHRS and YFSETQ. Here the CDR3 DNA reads TGCGCCAGCAGCTTGGGAGCCGACAATGAGCAGTTCTTC. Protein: CASSLGADNEQFF.

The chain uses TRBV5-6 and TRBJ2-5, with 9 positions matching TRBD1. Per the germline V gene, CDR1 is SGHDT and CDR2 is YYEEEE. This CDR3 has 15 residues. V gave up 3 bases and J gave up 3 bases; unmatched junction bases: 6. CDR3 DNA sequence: TGTGCCAGCAGCTCAAACAGGGGGCGGAAAGAGACCCAGTACTTC. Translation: CASSSNRGRKETQYF.

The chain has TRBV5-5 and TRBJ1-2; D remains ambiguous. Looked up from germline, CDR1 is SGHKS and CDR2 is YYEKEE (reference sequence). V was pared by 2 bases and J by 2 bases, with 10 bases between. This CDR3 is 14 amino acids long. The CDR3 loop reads CASSFKAQNYGYTF. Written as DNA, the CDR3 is TGTGCCAGCAGCTTTAAGGCACAGAACTATGGCTACACCTTC.

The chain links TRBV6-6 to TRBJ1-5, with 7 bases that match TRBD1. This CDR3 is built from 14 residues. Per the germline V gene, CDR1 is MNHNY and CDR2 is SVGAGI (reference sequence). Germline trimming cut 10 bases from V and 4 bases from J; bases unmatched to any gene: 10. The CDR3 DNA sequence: TGTGCCACAGGAGGCGGGACAGCTAATCAGCCCCAGCATTTT. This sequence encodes CATGGGTANQPQHF.

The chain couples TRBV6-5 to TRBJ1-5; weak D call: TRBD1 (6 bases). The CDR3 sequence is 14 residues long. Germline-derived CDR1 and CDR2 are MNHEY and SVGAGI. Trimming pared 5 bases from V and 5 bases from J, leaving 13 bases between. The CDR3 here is CASSVGQSYQPQHF. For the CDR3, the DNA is TGTGCCAGCAGTGTAGGACAGTCCTATCAGCCCCAGCATTTT.

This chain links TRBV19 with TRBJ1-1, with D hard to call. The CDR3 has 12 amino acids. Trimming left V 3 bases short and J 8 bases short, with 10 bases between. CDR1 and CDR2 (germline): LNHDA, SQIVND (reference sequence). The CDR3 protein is CASSIVGGEAFF. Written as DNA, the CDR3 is TGTGCCAGTAGTATTGTGGGAGGGGAAGCTTTCTTT.

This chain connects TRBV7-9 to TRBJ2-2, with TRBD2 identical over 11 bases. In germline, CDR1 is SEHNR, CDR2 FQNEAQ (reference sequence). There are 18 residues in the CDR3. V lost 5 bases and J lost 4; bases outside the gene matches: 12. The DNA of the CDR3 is TGTGCCAGCAGCCTCCCTAGCGGGGGGACCCTGGGCACCGGGGAGCTGTTTTTT. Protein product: CASSLPSGGTLGTGELFF.

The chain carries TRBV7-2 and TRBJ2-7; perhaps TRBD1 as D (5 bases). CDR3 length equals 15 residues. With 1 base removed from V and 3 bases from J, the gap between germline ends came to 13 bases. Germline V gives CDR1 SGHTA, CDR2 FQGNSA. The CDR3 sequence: CASSLEETAYYEQYF. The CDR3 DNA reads TGTGCCAGCAGCTTAGAGGAGACAGCATACTACGAGCAGTACTTC.

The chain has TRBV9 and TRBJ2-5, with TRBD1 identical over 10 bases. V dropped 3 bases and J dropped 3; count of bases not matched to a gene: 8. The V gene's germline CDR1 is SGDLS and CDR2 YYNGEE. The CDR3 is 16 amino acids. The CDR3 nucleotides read TGTGCCAGCAGCGCCCGGGACAGGGGACCGAAAGAGACCCAGTACTTC. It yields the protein CASSARDRGPKETQYF.

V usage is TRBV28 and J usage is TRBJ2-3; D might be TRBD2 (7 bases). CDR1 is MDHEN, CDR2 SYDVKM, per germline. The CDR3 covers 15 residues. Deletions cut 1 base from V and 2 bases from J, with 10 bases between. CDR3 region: CASSLYGGHTDTQYF. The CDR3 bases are TGTGCCAGCAGTTTATACGGGGGGCACACAGATACGCAGTATTTT.

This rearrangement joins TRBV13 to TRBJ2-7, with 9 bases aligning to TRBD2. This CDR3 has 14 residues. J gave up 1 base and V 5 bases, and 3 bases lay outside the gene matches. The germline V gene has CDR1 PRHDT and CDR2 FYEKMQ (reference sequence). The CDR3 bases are TGTGCCAGCAGCGTTGGACTAGCGTCCTACGAGCAGTACTTC. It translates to CASSVGLASYEQYF.

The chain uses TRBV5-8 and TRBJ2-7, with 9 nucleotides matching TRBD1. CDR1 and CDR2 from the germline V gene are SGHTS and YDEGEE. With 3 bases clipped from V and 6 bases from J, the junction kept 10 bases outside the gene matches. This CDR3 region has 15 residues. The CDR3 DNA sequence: TGTGCCAGCAGCTGGGGGGACAGGGTTCCTGTCGAGCAGTACTTC. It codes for CASSWGDRVPVEQYF.

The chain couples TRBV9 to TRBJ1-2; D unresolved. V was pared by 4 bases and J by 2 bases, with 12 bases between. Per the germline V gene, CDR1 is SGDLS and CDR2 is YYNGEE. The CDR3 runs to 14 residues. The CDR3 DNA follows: TGTGCCAGCAGCCCCGAACACCCGAACTATGGCTACACCTTC. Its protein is CASSPEHPNYGYTF.

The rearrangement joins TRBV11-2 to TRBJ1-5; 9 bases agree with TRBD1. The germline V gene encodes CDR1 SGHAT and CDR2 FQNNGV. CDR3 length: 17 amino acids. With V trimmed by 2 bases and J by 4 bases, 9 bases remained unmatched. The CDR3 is CASSLRTGVGGNQPQHF. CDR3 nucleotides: TGTGCCAGCAGCTTAAGGACAGGGGTGGGCGGAAATCAGCCCCAGCATTTT.

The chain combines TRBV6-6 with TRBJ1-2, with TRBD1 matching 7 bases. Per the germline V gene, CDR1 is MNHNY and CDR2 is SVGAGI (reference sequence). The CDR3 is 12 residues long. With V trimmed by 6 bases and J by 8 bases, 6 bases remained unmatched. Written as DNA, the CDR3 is TGTGCCAGCAGGACAGGGTTAGAGGGCTACACCTTC. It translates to CASRTGLEGYTF.

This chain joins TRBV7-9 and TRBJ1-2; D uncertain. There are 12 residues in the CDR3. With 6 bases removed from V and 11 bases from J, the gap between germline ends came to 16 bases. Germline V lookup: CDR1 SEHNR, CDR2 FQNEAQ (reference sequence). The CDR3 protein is CASSVVEGSYTF. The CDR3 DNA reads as TGTGCCAGCAGTGTGGTAGAGGGTTCTTACACCTTC.

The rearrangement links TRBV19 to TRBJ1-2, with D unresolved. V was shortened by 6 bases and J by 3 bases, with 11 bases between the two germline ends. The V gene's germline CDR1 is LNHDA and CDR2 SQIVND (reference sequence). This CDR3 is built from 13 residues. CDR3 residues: CASRTRWDYGYTF. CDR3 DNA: TGTGCCAGTAGGACTCGTTGGGACTATGGCTACACCTTC.

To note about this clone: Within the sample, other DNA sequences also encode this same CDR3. CDR3: CASSLDGGAYGYTF. The CDR3 bases are TGCGCCAGCAGCTTGGACGGAGGGGCCTATGGCTACACCTTC. The chain links TRBV5-1 to TRBJ1-2; a possible D gene is TRBD1 (5 bases). This CDR3 is 14 amino acids long. V was pared by 0 bases and J by 4 bases, with 10 bases between. The germline gives CDR1 SGHRS, CDR2 YFSETQ.